This TCR beta chain emerged from a study of blood T cells in healthy people across ages (dated by TCRdb to about 2015). With regard to the full study: In model experiments, template switching captured about one uniquely barcoded TCR beta cDNA molecule for every two T cells. To track age-related changes in TCR beta repertoire diversity, the study relied on deep sequencing normalized with unique cDNA molecular identifiers. The donors were divided into four age groups: young (average roughly 17 years), middle-aged (about 40), aged (under 70) and long-lived (around 80). To avoid experimental bias, donors of different ages were spread randomly across the sequencing lanes. Two additional independent replicas of 1 million unique cDNA reads from the same blood draw were analyzed for two donors (one aged 18 to 29 and one aged 80 or older).

The donors were about 40 Caucasian individuals from Russia, aged roughly 6 to 95 years, who were systemically healthy. Roughly 9 milliliters of peripheral blood were drawn from each donor into EDTA-treated Vacutainer tubes. PBMCs were isolated by Ficoll-Paque density-gradient centrifugation, with at least 7 million obtained per sample. Total RNA, at least 6 micrograms per sample, was extracted from PBMCs with Trizol reagent. For every donor, flow cytometry on a PBMC aliquot measured the percentage of naive CD45RAhigh/CD27high T cells. Broader findings and caveats from the paper: Because the CMV infection status of the donors was unknown, age-related changes in expanded clonotypes may potentially have been confounded. As age increased, observed TCR beta diversity per million T cells dropped in a roughly linear way, and a significant reduction was already evident by age 40. Because profiling used bulk unsorted PBMCs, naive and antigen-experienced compartments could not be compared conclusively. A strong correlation was found between observed TCR beta diversity and the percentage of naive T cells measured by flow cytometry. Compared with the aged group, the long-lived group had more naive CD4+ T cells, fewer expanded clones and increased TCR diversity, a pattern suggesting age selection. Total diversity estimates from one million sequenced T cells were considered lower bounds and underestimates.

Here V drops 3 bases and J drops 11 bases, and the junction holds 9 bases not matched to any gene. CDR1 SNHLY and CDR2 FYNNEI were looked up in the germline V gene. Reading from cysteine to phenylalanine, the CDR3 counts 14 amino acids. Solely the CDR3 DNA is kept, with 42 bases framed from the first base. Library creation used 5' RACE. For sequencing, an Illumina HiSeq 2500 was employed. The second PCR ran for about 6 to 12 cycles and used a J-beta primer mix along with a sample-barcoded 5' primer. A unique molecular identifier was introduced onto each TCR beta cDNA molecule by a template-switch 5' adaptor carrying 12 random nucleotides. At least 3 million CDR3-containing paired-end reads were obtained from each sample. First-strand cDNA was synthesized from all RNA with the Mint cDNA synthesis kit, primed by a TRBC-specific oligonucleotide. After uracil-DNA glycosylase treatment, a first 18-cycle PCR used universal primers M1SS and BC2_uni_R on all cDNA. Turning to the authors' computational methods: For normalization, 1 million high-quality reads, each with a distinct molecular identifier, were randomly selected from each sample. Reads with shared molecular identifiers were discarded instead of being binned into consensus sequences. MiTCR, run with a Q25 quality threshold and the strictest error-elimination algorithm, handled CDR3 identification, clonotype clustering and error correction. A nonparametric unseen species model with Euler transformation was used to estimate a lower bound on total TCR beta diversity. The raw public reads went through TCRdb reprocessing: fastp at Q25, MiXCR clone calling, in-frame beta chains kept. Each entry merges the rows of one CDR3 protein and shows their most common DNA and genes. TCRdb, not the authors, supplied the V and J calls. Present in this sample are about 670,000 distinct CDR3 sequences, roughly half of which were seen just once. About 13% of the sample comes from the top ten.

As for this clonotype: Its cognate antigen has yet to be identified. No qualities accompany the bases; no much larger clone lies one base away.

This receptor was taken from a woman aged 80 or over in good health. The rearranged chain carries TRBV2 and TRBJ2-5, and TRBD1 aligns with 10 junction nucleotides. Sequences were obtained from blood. At the DNA level, the sequence is TGTGCCAGCAGTGAGGGACAGGGGAAGAATGAGCAGTACTTC. The translation is CASSEGQGKNEQYF.